These 7 T cell receptor beta chains share one sample of origin, sequenced in a study of blood T cell repertoires in COVID-19. Sequencing used immunoSEQ multiplex PCR; TCRdb keeps in-frame clones, though not all of them. The top ten hold about 9.3% of the sample, which has 130,000 to 150,000 clones, around 80% seen once. Sequenced input: peripheral blood. These receptors were taken from a woman aged 80 or older in a cohort sampled during active or convalescent COVID-19.

This clone was seen just once. The V gene is TRBV7-3, the J gene TRBJ2-5, with 11 nucleotides matching TRBD1. The CDR3 extends over 15 amino acids. V was clipped by 4 bases and J by 1 base; unmatched bases: 2. The V gene's germline CDR1 is SGHTA and CDR2 FQGTGA. The CDR3 DNA follows: TGTGCCAGCAGCTGGGGACAGGGGGTCCAAGAGACCCAGTACTTC. It is translated as CASSWGQGVQETQYF.

The rearrangement joins TRBV19 to TRBJ1-1; D is undetermined. Germline V gene sequence: CDR1 LNHDA, CDR2 SQIVND (reference sequence). This CDR3 is built from 13 residues. The V end was cut by 7 bases, the J end by 7 bases, with 16 bases between. The CDR3 here is CASIRRSTDEAFF. CDR3 coding DNA: TGTGCCAGTATAAGAAGGAGTACGGATGAAGCTTTCTTT. Full variable domain (outside the CDR3, taken from reference TRBV19 and TRBJ1-1): DGGITQSPKYLFRKEGQNVTLSCEQNLNHDAMYWYRQDPGQGLRLIYYSQIVNDFQKGDIAEGYSVSREKKESFPLTVTSAQKNPTAFYLCASIRRSTDEAFFGQGTRLTVV.

The rearrangement uses TRBV6-1 and TRBJ2-2, with D tentatively TRBD1 (5 bases). The CDR3 consists of 16 residues. Trimming removed 2 bases from V and 6 bases from J, with 16 bases in between. Germline CDR1 and CDR2: MNHNS and SASEGT. For the CDR3, the DNA is TGTGCCAGCAGTGAATATCTACAGGTCTTAGCCGGGGAGCTGTTTTTT. Its protein is CASSEYLQVLAGELFF.

V and J are TRBV2 and TRBJ2-5, with D tentatively TRBD1 (5 bases). CDR1 is SNHLY, CDR2 FYNNEI, per germline. The V and J ends lost 7 bases and 5 bases respectively, with 14 bases between them. The CDR3 extends over 13 amino acids. The CDR3 DNA follows: TGTGCCAGCAACCGTCGGGCAGGGGAGACCCAGTACTTC. It codes for CASNRRAGETQYF. Looking up the rest from reference TRBV2 and TRBJ2-5 gives the full variable domain: EPEVTQTPSHQVTQMGQEVILRCVPISNHLYFYWYRQILGQKVEFLVSFYNNEISEKSEIFDDQFSVERPDGSNFTLKIRSTKLEDSAMYFCASNRRAGETQYFGPGTRLLVL.

The CDR3 region is CASSLGLSGGPTDTQYF. The CDR3 coding sequence is TGCGCCAGCAGCTTGGGTTTGTCGGGGGGGCCTACAGATACGCAGTATTTT. The chain joins TRBV5-1 to TRBJ2-3, with TRBD2 matching over 8 bases. This CDR3 has 17 residues. J lost 3 bases, V lost 0 bases, and 9 bases had no gene match. The germline V gene has CDR1 SGHRS and CDR2 YFSETQ.

This rearrangement joins TRBV7-7 to TRBJ2-2; D is unclear. Germline-derived CDR1 and CDR2 are SSHAT and FNYEAQ (reference sequence). Trimming left V 2 bases short and J 4 bases short, with 5 bases between. This CDR3 has 13 amino acids. The CDR3 DNA sequence: TGTGCCAGCAGCTTAACAGCCACCGGGGAGCTGTTTTTT. As protein: CASSLTATGELFF.

This rearrangement joins TRBV6-2 or TRBV6-3 to TRBJ1-2, with TRBD1 as a possible D gene (6 bases). Per the germline V gene, CDR1 is MNHEY and CDR2 is SVGEGT. The V gene lost 4 bases and the J gene lost 2 bases, with 17 bases spanning the gap. The CDR3 is 16 amino acids. In DNA form, the CDR3 reads TGTGCCAGCAGTTCCTACAGGGATAAGGGGAACTATGGCTACACCTTC. Translating it yields CASSSYRDKGNYGYTF.